Listed here are 29 T cell receptor beta chains from one sample, sequenced in a study of beta chain features in type 1 diabetes (dated by TCRdb to between 2017 and 2018). The library came from the immunoSEQ multiplex PCR assay. The High Capacity cDNA Reverse Transcription Kit was used to reverse transcribe all of the isolated RNA, meaning that expressed TCRB transcripts were what got sequenced. Imported from immuneACCESS, the table was reduced by TCRdb to in-frame sequences with V and J called. These copies leave out some clones; in studies compared against another copy, an unresolved V gene accounts for under half, and the cause of the remainder is not known. This sample gives over 700,000 clones in total; roughly 17% of them show up just once. The ten largest clones add up to 0.023% of the sample. Material for sequencing was naive CD4+ T cells from blood. The cell subset or site label here, explained by the study, means: true naive CD4+ T cells. All receptors come from a woman younger than 30 in good health.

The table lists this clone with a few counts. The sample carries other DNA sequences with the same CDR3. The CDR3 sequence is CASSLAGADTQYF. The CDR3, as DNA: TGTGCCAGCAGCTTAGCGGGAGCAGATACGCAGTATTTT. This chain joins TRBV7-8 and TRBJ2-3; TRBD2 might be the D (5 bases). CDR1 and CDR2 (germline): SGHVS, FQNEAQ. This CDR3 contains 13 residues. V was pared by 0 bases and J by 4 bases, with 5 bases between. Using reference TRBV7-8 and TRBJ2-3 for the parts outside the CDR3, the full variable domain is GAGVSQSPRYKVAKRGQDVALRCDPISGHVSLFWYQQALGQGPEFLTYFQNEAQLDKSGLPSDRFFAERPEGSVSTLKIQRTQQEDSAVYLCASSLAGADTQYFGPGTRLTVL.

This clone has just a few counts. The chain employs TRBV11-2 and TRBJ2-5; 9 bases agree with TRBD1. The V gene end was trimmed by 5 bases and the J gene end by 2 bases; junction bases not matched to a gene: 9. Per germline, CDR1 SGHAT and CDR2 FQNNGV. The CDR3 consists of 16 residues. CDR3 in amino acids: CASSHLGTGRQETQYF. Written as DNA, the CDR3 is TGTGCCAGCAGCCACCTCGGGACAGGGCGACAAGAGACCCAGTACTTC.

This clone was observed a handful of times. The V and J genes are TRBV6-5 and TRBJ1-1, with no clear D. Germline assignment: CDR1 MNHEY and CDR2 SVGAGI. With 6 bases removed from V and 5 bases from J, the gap between germline ends came to 16 bases. The CDR3 is 14 residues long. CDR3 sequence reads: CASSSHSKSTEAFF. CDR3 sequence (DNA): TGTGCCAGCAGCTCCCACAGTAAATCTACTGAAGCTTTCTTT.

This clone was counted a few times. The rearrangement joins TRBV6-7 to TRBJ1-4; D might be TRBD1 (6 bases). TRBV6-7 is annotated as an ORF whose role is uncertain. Trimming left V 6 bases short and J 0 bases short, with 17 bases between. The CDR3 runs to 17 residues. CDR3 sequence (DNA): TGTGCCAGCAGCGAGGGGGGCCTTCTCGCAACTAATGAAAAACTGTTTTTT. Translated: CASSEGGLLATNEKLFF.

This clone was seen more than once but under ten times. The rearrangement links TRBV5-1 to TRBJ2-1; 7 nucleotides line up with TRBD2. This CDR3 has 16 residues. CDR1 SGHRS and CDR2 YFSETQ come from the germline V gene. V gave up 0 bases and J gave up 1 base; unmatched junction bases: 4. CDR3 amino acids: CASSLVGGSSYNEQFF. For the CDR3, the DNA is TGCGCCAGCAGCTTGGTCGGCGGGAGTTCCTACAATGAGCAGTTCTTC. Full variable domain (outside the CDR3, taken from reference TRBV5-1 and TRBJ2-1): KAGVTQTPRYLIKTRGQQVTLSCSPISGHRSVSWYQQTPGQGLQFLFEYFSETQRNKGNFPGRFSGRQFSNSRSEMNVSTLELGDSALYLCASSLVGGSSYNEQFFGPGTRLTVL.

The rearrangement links TRBV7-2 to TRBJ2-1, with TRBD2 identical over 7 bases. The CDR3 extends over 13 amino acids. V lost 0 bases, J lost 10 bases, and 3 bases stayed unmatched. CDR1 SGHTA and CDR2 FQGNSA come from the germline V gene. CDR3 amino acids: CASSLAGGPEQFF. CDR3 sequence (DNA): TGTGCCAGCAGCTTAGCGGGAGGGCCCGAGCAGTTCTTC.

The rearrangement uses TRBV4-1 and TRBJ2-4; no firm D call. Germline assignment: CDR1 MGHRA and CDR2 YSYEKL. The CDR3 covers 17 residues. V lost 1 base and J lost 0, with 13 bases in between. As DNA, the CDR3 is TGCGCCAGCAGCCAAGTCGAACAGCGATTAGCCAAAAACATTCAGTACTTC. Translated: CASSQVEQRLAKNIQYF.

The rearrangement joins TRBV7-6 to TRBJ1-2; 7 bases are shared with TRBD1. J lost 4 bases, V lost 1 base, and 6 bases had no gene match. In germline, CDR1 is SGHVS, CDR2 FNYEAQ. The CDR3 contains 15 residues. The CDR3 DNA reads TGTGCCAGCAGCTTAGAGGCAGGGGGGAGCTATGGCTACACCTTC. As protein: CASSLEAGGSYGYTF.

This chain connects TRBV7-2 to TRBJ2-7; D call uncertain. Germline CDR1 reads SGHTA; CDR2 reads FQGNSA. This CDR3 has 13 residues. V lost 5 bases and J lost 5, with 13 bases in between. The CDR3 is CASSPVGFDEQYF. The CDR3 DNA reads TGTGCCAGCAGCCCAGTCGGCTTCGACGAGCAGTACTTC.

The chain has TRBV9 and TRBJ2-3; no firm D call. Germline CDR1 SGDLS, CDR2 YYNGEE. The CDR3 runs to 13 residues. Trimming cost V 4 bases and J 5 bases, with 11 bases left between them. This CDR3 reads CASSFFREDTQYF. Here the CDR3 DNA reads TGTGCCAGCAGCTTTTTCAGAGAAGATACGCAGTATTTT. The variable domain in full, completed from reference TRBV9 and TRBJ2-3, reads DSGVTQTPKHLITATGQRVTLRCSPRSGDLSVYWYQQSLDQGLQFLIQYYNGEERAKGNILERFSAQQFPDLHSELNLSSLELGDSALYFCASSFFREDTQYFGPGTRLTVL.

Concerning this clone: Other nucleotide sequences in the sample specify the same CDR3. The chain recombines TRBV5-6 with TRBJ2-7; 7 nucleotides match TRBD1. V was clipped by 0 bases and J by 2 bases; unmatched bases: 2. Per germline, CDR1 SGHDT and CDR2 YYEEEE. The CDR3 has 14 residues. The CDR3 DNA is TGTGCCAGCAGCTTGGGACAGGGTCCCTACGAGCAGTACTTC. Translation gives CASSLGQGPYEQYF. Supplemented by reference TRBV5-6 and TRBJ2-7, the full variable domain reads DAGVTQSPTHLIKTRGQQVTLRCSPKSGHDTVSWYQQALGQGPQFIFQYYEEEERQRGNFPDRFSGHQFPNYSSELNVNALLLGDSALYLCASSLGQGPYEQYFGPGTRLTVT.

This clone has a handful of counts. V and J are TRBV7-2 and TRBJ2-1; D is perhaps TRBD2 (6 bases). V gave up 5 bases and J gave up 7 bases, with 15 bases separating them. This CDR3 spans 14 amino acids. From germline, CDR1 is SGHTA and CDR2 FQGNSA. This chain's CDR3 is CASSRDSWRNEQFF. As DNA, the CDR3 is TGTGCCAGCAGCCGGGACTCCTGGAGGAATGAGCAGTTCTTC.

This chain connects TRBV7-2 to TRBJ1-2, with unresolved D. CDR3 length: 11 amino acids. Trimming cost V 7 bases and J 4 bases, with 7 bases left between them. The germline CDR1 and CDR2 sequences are SGHTA and FQGNSA. CDR3 in amino acids: CASKGFYGYTF. The CDR3 coding sequence is TGTGCCAGCAAAGGCTTCTATGGCTACACCTTC.

This clone was observed a few times. The chain links TRBV27 to TRBJ2-3; 7 bases agree with TRBD1. The ends lost 6 bases at V and 0 bases at J; junction bases unmatched: 6. CDR3 length equals 15 residues. CDR1 is MNHEY, CDR2 SMNVEV, per germline (reference sequence). The CDR3 region has the DNA TGTGCCAGCAGACCCAGGGGGATCAGCACAGATACGCAGTATTTT. Protein: CASRPRGISTDTQYF.

This clone was detected a few times. The rearrangement uses TRBV4-3 and TRBJ1-2; unclear D gene. The germline V gene encodes CDR1 LGHNA and CDR2 YSLEER. This CDR3 comprises 17 residues. V gave up 0 bases and J gave up 0 bases, with 14 bases separating them. The CDR3 region has the DNA TGCGCCAGCAGCCAAGAATACGGCATTGGGGCTAACTATGGCTACACCTTC. Its translation is CASSQEYGIGANYGYTF.

This clone was picked up a small number of times. The V gene is TRBV6-6, the J gene TRBJ2-2; D is uncertain. The CDR3 is 15 residues long. CDR1 and CDR2 (germline): MNHNY, SVGAGI (reference sequence). Trimming took off 2 bases at V and 0 bases at J, with 7 bases between the two ends. The CDR3 sequence is CASSYRYTNTGELFF. CDR3 DNA sequence: TGTGCCAGCAGTTACCGTTATACGAACACCGGGGAGCTGTTTTTT.

V is TRBV13 and J is TRBJ1-3; 8 bases map to TRBD1. CDR1 is PRHDT, CDR2 FYEKMQ, per germline (reference sequence). This CDR3 has 14 residues. The V and J ends lost 3 bases and 4 bases, in that order; junction bases with no gene match: 2. Written as DNA, the CDR3 is TGTGCCAGCAGCTTCCCAGGGGGCGGAAACACCATATATTTT. Residues: CASSFPGGGNTIYF.

The chain uses TRBV5-1 and TRBJ1-5; D perhaps matches TRBD1 (6 bases). Germline V gives CDR1 SGHRS, CDR2 YFSETQ. The CDR3 extends over 15 amino acids. The V end lost 0 bases, the J end lost 2 bases, and 9 bases lay between the germline ends. This CDR3 is CASSLEAGGNQPQHF. The CDR3 coding sequence is TGCGCCAGCAGCTTGGAGGCAGGGGGCAATCAGCCCCAGCATTTT.

The J gene is TRBJ2-5, the V gene TRBV7-6; D perhaps matches TRBD1 (5 bases). Per germline, CDR1 SGHVS and CDR2 FNYEAQ. V was shortened by 2 bases and J by 1 base, with 11 bases between the two germline ends. There are 15 residues in the CDR3. CDR3 amino acids: CASSLNPTAQETQYF. CDR3 DNA: TGTGCCAGCAGCTTAAACCCGACAGCCCAAGAGACCCAGTACTTC. Full variable domain (missing parts from reference TRBV7-6 and TRBJ2-5): GAGVSQSPRYKVTKRGQDVALRCDPISGHVSLYWYRQALGQGPEFLTYFNYEAQQDKSGLPNDRFSAERPEGSISTLTIQRTEQRDSAMYRCASSLNPTAQETQYFGPGTRLLVL.

This clone was counted a few times. The chain joins TRBV5-4 to TRBJ2-5; the match to TRBD2 covers 8 bases. The CDR3 has 14 residues. CDR1 is SGHNT, CDR2 YYREEE, per germline (reference sequence). Trimming at V came to 3 bases and at J to 5 bases, leaving 6 bases not matched to a gene. The CDR3 bases are TGTGCCAGCAGCTCCGTTAGCGGGATGGAGACCCAGTACTTC. Translation: CASSSVSGMETQYF.

A few counts support this clone. V and J are TRBV7-2 and TRBJ2-5; 12 bases are a match to TRBD2. The CDR3 totals 13 residues. Per the germline V gene, CDR1 is SGHTA and CDR2 is FQGNSA. The V and J ends lost 10 bases and 3 bases, in that order; junction bases with no gene match: 3. CDR3 sequence: CATSSGREETQYF. The CDR3 region has the DNA TGTGCCACTTCTAGCGGGAGGGAAGAGACCCAGTACTTC.

In this sample, this clone turned up a few times. The chain employs TRBV6-1 and TRBJ2-3; perhaps TRBD2 as D (6 bases). V was trimmed by 3 bases and J by 4 bases, leaving 14 bases between them. The CDR3 is 15 amino acids. Germline CDR1 is MNHNS and CDR2 is SASEGT. CDR3 nucleotides: TGTGCCAGCAGTGACGGCGGGGCGGGGCCAGATACGCAGTATTTT. Protein: CASSDGGAGPDTQYF.

This chain joins TRBV6-1 and TRBJ2-2; a possible D gene is TRBD1 (5 bases). The CDR3 consists of 15 residues. Trimming stripped 3 bases from V and 0 bases from J, with 8 bases between. The germline CDR1 and CDR2 sequences are MNHNS and SASEGT. Here the CDR3 reads CASSEYRTNTGELFF. The CDR3 nucleotides read TGTGCCAGCAGTGAGTACAGGACGAACACCGGGGAGCTGTTTTTT.

The V call is TRBV28, the J call TRBJ1-3, with 7 bases that match TRBD1. J gave up 0 bases and V 8 bases, and 10 bases lay outside the gene matches. CDR1 is MDHEN and CDR2 is SYDVKM in the germline V gene. CDR3 size: 16 residues. The CDR3 nucleotides read TGTGCCAGCGGCGAAACAGGGGCCTTCTCTGGAAACACCATATATTTT. Translated: CASGETGAFSGNTIYF. Variable domain in full (rest from reference TRBV28 and TRBJ1-3): DVKVTQSSRYLVKRTGEKVFLECVQDMDHENMFWYRQDPGLGLRLIYFSYDVKMKEKGDIPEGYSVSREKKERFSLILESASTNQTSMYLCASGETGAFSGNTIYFGEGSWLTVV.

The V call is TRBV25-1, the J call TRBJ1-2; perhaps TRBD1 as D (5 bases). V was cut by 0 bases and J by 0 bases, with 17 bases left in between. The germline CDR1 and CDR2 sequences are MGHDK and SYGVNS. The CDR3 is 18 residues long. The CDR3 sequence is CASSEYPQGGSANYGYTF. The CDR3 DNA reads TGTGCCAGCAGTGAATATCCCCAGGGAGGGAGCGCTAACTATGGCTACACCTTC.

This clone turned up a few times. The chain recombines TRBV6-1 with TRBJ2-6, with D perhaps TRBD1 (6 bases). The CDR3 runs to 14 residues. Germline values: CDR1 MNHNS, CDR2 SASEGT. Trimming left V 8 bases short and J 2 bases short, with 10 bases between. Here the CDR3 DNA reads TGTGCCAGCGATCCAGGGGCTGGGGCCAACGTCCTGACTTTC. This gives the protein CASDPGAGANVLTF.

DNA for the CDR3: TGTGCCAGCTCACCACCGATCTCCGGAACCGGGGAGCTGTTTTTT. It translates to CASSPPISGTGELFF. The rearrangement joins TRBV18 to TRBJ2-2; D unclear. Trimming pared 0 bases from V and 5 bases from J, leaving 10 bases between. Germline lookup yields CDR1 KGHSH and CDR2 LQKENI. This CDR3 comprises 15 residues.

The chain recombines TRBV29-1 with TRBJ2-1; TRBD2 aligns across 10 bases. The CDR3 consists of 13 residues. Germline CDR1 and CDR2: SQVTM and ANQGSEA. The ends lost 3 bases at V and 7 bases at J; junction bases unmatched: 3. The CDR3 sequence: CSVDASGSNEQFF. The CDR3 coding sequence is TGCAGCGTTGACGCTAGCGGGAGTAATGAGCAGTTCTTC.

The V gene is TRBV27, the J gene TRBJ2-5; 8 bases fit TRBD1. CDR1 and CDR2 from the germline V gene are MNHEY and SMNVEV (reference sequence). The CDR3 covers 14 residues. V lost 5 bases, J lost 5 bases, and 7 bases stayed unmatched. CDR3 amino acids: CASSQTGGSETQYF. In nucleotides, the CDR3 is TGTGCCAGCAGTCAAACAGGGGGATCGGAGACCCAGTACTTC.